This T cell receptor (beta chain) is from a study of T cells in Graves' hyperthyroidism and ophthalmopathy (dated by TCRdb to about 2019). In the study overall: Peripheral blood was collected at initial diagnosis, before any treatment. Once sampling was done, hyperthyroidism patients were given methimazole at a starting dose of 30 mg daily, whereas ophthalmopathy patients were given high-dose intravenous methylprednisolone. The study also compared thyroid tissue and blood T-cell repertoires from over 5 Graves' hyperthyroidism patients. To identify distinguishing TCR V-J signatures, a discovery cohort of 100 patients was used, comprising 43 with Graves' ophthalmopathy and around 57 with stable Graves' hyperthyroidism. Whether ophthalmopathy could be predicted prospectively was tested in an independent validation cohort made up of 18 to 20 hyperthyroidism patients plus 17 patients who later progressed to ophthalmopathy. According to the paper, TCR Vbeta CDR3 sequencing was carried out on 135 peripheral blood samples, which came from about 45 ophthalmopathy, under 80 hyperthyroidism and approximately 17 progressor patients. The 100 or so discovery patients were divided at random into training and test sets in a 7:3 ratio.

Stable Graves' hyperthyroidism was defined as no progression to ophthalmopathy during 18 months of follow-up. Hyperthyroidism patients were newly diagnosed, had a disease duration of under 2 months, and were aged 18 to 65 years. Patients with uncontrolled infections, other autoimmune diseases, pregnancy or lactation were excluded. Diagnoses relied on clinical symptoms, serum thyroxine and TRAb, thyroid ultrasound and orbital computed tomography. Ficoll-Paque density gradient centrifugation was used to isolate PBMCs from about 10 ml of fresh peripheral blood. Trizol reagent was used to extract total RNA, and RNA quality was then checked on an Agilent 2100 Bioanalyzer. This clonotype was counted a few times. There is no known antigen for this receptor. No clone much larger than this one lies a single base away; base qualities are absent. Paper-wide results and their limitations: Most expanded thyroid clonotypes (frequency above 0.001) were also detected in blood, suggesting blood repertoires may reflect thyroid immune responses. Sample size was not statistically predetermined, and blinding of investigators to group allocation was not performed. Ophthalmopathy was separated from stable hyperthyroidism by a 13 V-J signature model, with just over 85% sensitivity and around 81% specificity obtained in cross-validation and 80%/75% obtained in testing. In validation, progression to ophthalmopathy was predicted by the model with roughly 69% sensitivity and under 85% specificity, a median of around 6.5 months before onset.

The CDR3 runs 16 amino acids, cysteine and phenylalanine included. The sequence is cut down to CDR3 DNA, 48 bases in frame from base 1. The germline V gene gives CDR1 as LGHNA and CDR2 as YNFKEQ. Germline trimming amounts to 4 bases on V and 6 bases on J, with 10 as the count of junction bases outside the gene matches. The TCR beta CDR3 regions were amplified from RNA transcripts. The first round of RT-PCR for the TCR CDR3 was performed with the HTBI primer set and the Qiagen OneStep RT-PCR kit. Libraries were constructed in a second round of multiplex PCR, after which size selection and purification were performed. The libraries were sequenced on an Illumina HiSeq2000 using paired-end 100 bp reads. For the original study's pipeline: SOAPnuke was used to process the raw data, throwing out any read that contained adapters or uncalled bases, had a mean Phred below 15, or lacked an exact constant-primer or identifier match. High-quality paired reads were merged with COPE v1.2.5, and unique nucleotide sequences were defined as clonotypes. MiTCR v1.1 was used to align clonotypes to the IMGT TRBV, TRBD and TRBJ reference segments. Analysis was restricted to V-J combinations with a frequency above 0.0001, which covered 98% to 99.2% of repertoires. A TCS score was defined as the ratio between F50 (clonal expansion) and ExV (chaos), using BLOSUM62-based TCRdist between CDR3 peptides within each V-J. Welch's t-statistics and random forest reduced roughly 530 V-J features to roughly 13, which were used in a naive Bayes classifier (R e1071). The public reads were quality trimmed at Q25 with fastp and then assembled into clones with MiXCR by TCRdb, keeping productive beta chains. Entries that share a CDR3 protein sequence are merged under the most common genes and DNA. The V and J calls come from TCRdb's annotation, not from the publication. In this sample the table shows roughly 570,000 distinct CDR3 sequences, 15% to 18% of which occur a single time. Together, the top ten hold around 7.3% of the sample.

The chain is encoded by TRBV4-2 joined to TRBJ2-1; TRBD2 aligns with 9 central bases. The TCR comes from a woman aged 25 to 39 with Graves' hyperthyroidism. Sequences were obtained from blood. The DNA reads TGTGCCAGCAGCCCCACGAGGGGAGCGGGAGGCAATGAGCAGTTCTTC. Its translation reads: CASSPTRGAGGNEQFF.